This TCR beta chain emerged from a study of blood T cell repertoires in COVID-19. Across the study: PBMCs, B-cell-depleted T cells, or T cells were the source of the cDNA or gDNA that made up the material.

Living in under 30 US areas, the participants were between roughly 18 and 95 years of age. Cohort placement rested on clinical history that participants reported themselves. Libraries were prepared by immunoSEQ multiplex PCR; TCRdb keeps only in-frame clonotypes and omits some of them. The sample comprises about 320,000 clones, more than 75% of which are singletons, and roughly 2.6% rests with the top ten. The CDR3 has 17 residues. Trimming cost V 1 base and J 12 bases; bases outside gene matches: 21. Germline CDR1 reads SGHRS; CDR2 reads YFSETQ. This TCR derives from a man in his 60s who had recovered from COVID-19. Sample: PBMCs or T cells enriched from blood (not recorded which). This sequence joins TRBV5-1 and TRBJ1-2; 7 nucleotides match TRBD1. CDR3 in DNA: TGCGCCAGCAGCTTGAGGAGTGGGACAGCGCCCGTCTTGAAAGACACCTTC. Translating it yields CASSLRSGTAPVLKDTF.